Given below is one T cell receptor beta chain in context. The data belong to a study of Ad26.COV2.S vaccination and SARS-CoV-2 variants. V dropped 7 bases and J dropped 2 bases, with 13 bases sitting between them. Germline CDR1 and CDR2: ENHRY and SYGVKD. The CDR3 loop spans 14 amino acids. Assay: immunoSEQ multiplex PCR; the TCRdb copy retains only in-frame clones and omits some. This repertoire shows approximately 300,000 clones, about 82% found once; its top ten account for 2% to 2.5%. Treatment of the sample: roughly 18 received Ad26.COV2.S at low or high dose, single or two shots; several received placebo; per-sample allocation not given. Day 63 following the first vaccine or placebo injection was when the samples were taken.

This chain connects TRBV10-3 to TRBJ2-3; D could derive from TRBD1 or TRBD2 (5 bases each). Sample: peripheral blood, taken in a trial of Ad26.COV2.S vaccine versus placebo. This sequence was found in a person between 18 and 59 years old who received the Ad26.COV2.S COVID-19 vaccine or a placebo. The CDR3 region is CAINALGTTDTQYF. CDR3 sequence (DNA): TGTGCCATCAACGCCCTGGGGACCACAGATACGCAGTATTTT.